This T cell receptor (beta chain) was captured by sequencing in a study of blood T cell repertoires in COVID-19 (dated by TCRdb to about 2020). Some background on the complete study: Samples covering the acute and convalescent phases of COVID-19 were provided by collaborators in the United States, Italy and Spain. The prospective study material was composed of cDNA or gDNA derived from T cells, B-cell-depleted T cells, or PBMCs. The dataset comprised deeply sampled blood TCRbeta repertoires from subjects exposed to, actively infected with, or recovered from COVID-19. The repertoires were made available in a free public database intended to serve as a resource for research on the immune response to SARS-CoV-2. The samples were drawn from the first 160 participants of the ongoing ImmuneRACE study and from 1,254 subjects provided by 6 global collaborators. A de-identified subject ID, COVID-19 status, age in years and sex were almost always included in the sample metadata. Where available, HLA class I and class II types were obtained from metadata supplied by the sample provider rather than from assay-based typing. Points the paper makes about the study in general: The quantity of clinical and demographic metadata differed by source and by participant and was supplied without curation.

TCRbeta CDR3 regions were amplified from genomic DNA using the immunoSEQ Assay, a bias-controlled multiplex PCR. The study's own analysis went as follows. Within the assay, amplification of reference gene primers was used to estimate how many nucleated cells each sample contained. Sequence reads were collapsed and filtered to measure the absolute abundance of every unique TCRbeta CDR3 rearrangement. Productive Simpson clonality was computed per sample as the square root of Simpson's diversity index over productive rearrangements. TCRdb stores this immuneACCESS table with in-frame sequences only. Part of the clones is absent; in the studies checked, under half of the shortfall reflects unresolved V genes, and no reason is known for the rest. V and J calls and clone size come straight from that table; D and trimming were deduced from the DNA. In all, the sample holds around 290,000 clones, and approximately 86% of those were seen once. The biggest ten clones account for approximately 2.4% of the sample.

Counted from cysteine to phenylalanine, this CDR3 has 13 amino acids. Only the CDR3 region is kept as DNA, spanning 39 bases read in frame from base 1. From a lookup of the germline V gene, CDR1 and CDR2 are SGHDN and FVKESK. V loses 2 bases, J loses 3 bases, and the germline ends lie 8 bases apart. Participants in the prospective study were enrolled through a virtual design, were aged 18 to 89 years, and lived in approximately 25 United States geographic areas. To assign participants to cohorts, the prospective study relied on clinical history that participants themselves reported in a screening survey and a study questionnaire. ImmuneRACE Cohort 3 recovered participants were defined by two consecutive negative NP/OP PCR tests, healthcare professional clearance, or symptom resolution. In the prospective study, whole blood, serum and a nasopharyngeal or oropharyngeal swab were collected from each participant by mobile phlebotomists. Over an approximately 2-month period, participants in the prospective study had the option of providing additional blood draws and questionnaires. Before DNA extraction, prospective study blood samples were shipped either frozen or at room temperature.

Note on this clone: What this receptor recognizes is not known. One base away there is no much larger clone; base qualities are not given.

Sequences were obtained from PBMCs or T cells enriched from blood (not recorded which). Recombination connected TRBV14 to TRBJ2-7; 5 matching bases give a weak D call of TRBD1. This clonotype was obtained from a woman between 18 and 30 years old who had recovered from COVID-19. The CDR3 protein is CASSQSRVYEQYF. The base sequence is TGTGCCAGCAGCCAATCCAGGGTCTACGAGCAGTACTTC.